Listed here is a single TCR beta chain. This CDR3 is built from 14 residues. Looked up from germline, CDR1 is MNHEY and CDR2 is SMNVEV (reference sequence). Deletions cut 9 bases from V and 0 bases from J, with 13 bases between. The data derive from a study of OX40 agonist ivuxolimab in advanced cancers. Study in general: Checkpoint inhibitors had been given previously to 40% of patients.

Only in-frame clones appear in the TCRdb table, and some are missing; sequencing was by immunoSEQ multiplex PCR. Here the sample spans more than 80,000 clones, roughly nine tenths being singletons. The chain combines TRBV27 with TRBJ2-3; D is ambiguous. The sample here was CD4+ or CD8+ T cells sorted from blood, taken in a trial of the OX40 agonist ivuxolimab. The receptor's source is an adult with an advanced solid tumor such as melanoma, head and neck, liver or kidney cancer. The CDR3: CASSLDQSTDTQYF. Here the CDR3 DNA reads TGTGCCAGTTCGCTGGACCAGAGCACAGATACGCAGTATTTT.